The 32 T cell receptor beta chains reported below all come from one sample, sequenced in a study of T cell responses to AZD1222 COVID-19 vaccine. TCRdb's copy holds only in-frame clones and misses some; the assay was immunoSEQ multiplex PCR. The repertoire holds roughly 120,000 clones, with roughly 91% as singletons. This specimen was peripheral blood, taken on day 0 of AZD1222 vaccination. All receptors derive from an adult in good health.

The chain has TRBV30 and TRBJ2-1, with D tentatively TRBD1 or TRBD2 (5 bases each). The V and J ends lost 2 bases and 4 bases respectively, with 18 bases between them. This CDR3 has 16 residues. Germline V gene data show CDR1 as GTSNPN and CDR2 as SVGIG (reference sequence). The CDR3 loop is CAWSTEGSLIYNEQFF. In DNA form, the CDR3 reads TGTGCCTGGAGTACTGAGGGGAGTTTGATTTACAATGAGCAGTTCTTC.

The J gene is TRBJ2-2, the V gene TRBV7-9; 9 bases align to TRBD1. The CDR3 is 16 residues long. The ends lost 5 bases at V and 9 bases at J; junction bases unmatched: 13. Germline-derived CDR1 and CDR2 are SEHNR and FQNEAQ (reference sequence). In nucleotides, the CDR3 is TGTGCCAGCAGCAAACCCGCCGGGACAGGGTTTTGGGAGCTGTTTTTT. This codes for CASSKPAGTGFWELFF.

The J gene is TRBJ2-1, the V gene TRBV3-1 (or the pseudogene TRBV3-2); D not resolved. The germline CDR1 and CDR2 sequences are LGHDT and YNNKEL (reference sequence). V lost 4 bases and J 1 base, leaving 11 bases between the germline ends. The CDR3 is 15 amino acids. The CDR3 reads CASSPGLGSYNEQFF. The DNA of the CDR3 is TGTGCCAGCAGCCCCGGGCTAGGGTCCTACAATGAGCAGTTCTTC.

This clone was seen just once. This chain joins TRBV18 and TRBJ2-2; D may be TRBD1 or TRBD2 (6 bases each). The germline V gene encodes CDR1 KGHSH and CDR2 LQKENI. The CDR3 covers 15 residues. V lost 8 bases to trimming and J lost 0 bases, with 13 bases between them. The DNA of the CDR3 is TGTGCCAGCAAGGTGGGGGGCGCGAACACCGGGGAGCTGTTTTTT. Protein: CASKVGGANTGELFF.

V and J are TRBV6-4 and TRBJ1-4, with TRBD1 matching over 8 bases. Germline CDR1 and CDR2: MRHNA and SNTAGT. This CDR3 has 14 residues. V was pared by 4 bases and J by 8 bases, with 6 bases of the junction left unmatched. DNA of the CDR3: TGTGCCAGCAGTGGTGGACAGGGTGAGGAAAAACTGTTTTTT. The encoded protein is CASSGGQGEEKLFF.

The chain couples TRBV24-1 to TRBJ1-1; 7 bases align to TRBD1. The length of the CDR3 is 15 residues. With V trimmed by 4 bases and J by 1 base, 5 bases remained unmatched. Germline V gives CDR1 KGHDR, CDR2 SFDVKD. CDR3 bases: TGTGCCACCAGTGAGGGCGGGACAGCGAACACTGAAGCTTTCTTT. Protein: CATSEGGTANTEAFF.

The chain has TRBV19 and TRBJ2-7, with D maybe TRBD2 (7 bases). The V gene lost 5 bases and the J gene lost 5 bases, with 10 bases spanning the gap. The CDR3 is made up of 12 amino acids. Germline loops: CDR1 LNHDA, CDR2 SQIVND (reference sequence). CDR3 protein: CASSAGANEQYF. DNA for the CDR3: TGTGCCAGTAGTGCGGGGGCGAACGAGCAGTACTTC.

The CDR3 here is CASSAGGWNSPLHF. CDR3 bases: TGTGCCAGCAGTGCAGGCGGATGGAATTCACCCCTCCACTTT. The chain carries TRBV2 and TRBJ1-6; D ambiguous. V was trimmed by 4 bases and J by 7 bases, leaving 11 bases between them. The V gene's germline CDR1 is SNHLY and CDR2 FYNNEI. This CDR3 is built from 14 residues.

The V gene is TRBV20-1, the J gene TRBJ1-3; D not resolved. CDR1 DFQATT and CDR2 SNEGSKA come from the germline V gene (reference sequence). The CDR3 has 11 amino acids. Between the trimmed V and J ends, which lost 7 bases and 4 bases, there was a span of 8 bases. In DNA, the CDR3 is TGCAGTGTAAGAGGGGGAAACACCATATATTTT. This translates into CSVRGGNTIYF.

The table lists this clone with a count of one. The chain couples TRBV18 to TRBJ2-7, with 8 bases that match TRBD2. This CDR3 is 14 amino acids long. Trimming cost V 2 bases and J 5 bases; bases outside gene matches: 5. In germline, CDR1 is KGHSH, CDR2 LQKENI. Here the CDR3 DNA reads TGTGCCAGCTCACCAATTAGCGGGAACCACGAGCAGTACTTC. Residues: CASSPISGNHEQYF.

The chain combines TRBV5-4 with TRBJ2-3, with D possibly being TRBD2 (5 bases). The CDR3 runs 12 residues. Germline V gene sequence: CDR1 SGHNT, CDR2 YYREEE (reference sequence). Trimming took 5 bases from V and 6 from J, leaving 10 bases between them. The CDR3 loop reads CASRAGLDTQYF. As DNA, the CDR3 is TGTGCCAGCAGGGCGGGTTTGGATACGCAGTATTTT.

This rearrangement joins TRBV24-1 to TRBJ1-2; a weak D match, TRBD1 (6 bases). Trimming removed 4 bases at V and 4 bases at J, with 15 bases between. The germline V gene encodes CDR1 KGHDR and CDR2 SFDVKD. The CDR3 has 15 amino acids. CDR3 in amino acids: CATSDPGTPPYGYTF. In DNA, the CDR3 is TGTGCCACCAGTGACCCCGGGACACCGCCCTATGGCTACACCTTC.

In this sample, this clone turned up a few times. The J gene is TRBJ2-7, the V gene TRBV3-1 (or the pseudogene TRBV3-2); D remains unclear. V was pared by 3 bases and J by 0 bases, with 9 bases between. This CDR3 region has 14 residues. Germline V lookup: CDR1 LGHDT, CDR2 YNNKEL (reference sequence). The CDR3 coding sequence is TGTGCCAGCAGCCAGGCCAGCTTCTCCTACGAGCAGTACTTC. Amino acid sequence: CASSQASFSYEQYF.

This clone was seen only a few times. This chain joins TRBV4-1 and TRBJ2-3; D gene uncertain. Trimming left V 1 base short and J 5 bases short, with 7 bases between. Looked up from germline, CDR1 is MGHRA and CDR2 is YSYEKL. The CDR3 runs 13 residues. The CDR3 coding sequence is TGCGCCAGCAGCCAAGGCGCGCTAGATACGCAGTATTTT. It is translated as CASSQGALDTQYF.

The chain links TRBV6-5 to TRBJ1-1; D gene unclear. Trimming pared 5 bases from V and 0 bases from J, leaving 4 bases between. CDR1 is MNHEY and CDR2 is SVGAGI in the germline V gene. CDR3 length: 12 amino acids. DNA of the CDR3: TGTGCCAGCAGTAGACTGAACACTGAAGCTTTCTTT. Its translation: CASSRLNTEAFF.

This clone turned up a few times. CDR3 in amino acids: CASRKTSGSPGELFF. Here the CDR3 DNA reads TGTGCCAGCAGGAAAACTAGCGGGAGCCCCGGGGAGCTGTTTTTT. The chain carries TRBV2 and TRBJ2-2, with 11 bases lining up with TRBD2. The CDR3 contains 15 residues. The ends lost 6 bases at V and 6 bases at J; junction bases unmatched: 6. CDR1 and CDR2 from the germline V gene are SNHLY and FYNNEI.

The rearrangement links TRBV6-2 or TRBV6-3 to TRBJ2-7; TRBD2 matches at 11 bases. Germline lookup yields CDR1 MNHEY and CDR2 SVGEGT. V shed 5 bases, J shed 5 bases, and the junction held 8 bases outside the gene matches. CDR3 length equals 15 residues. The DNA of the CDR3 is TGTGCCAGCAGTCGTACTAGCGGGAGTCGTCACGAGCAGTACTTC. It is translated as CASSRTSGSRHEQYF.

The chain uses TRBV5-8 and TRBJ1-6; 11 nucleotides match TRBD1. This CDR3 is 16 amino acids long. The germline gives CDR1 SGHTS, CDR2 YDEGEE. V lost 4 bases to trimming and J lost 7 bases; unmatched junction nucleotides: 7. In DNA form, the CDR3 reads TGTGCCAGCAGCCGAGGACAGGGGGCCTTAAATTCACCCCTCCACTTT. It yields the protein CASSRGQGALNSPLHF.

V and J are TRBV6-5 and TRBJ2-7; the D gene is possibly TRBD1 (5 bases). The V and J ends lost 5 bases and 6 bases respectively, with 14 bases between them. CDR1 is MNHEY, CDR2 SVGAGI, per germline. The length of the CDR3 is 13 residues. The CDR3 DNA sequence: TGTGCCAGCAGTATTCACGACAGAGTCGAGCAGTACTTC. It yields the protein CASSIHDRVEQYF.

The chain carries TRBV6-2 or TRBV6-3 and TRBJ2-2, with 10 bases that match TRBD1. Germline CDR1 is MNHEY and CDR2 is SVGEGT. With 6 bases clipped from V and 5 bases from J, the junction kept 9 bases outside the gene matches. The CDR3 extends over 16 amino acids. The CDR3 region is CASSSGTGVRTGELFF. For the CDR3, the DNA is TGTGCCAGCAGCTCCGGGACAGGGGTTCGTACCGGGGAGCTGTTTTTT.

CDR3 in amino acids: CASSWAWTGLGDEQYF. Written as DNA, the CDR3 is TGTGCCAGCAGTTGGGCCTGGACAGGCCTAGGCGACGAGCAGTACTTC. The chain links TRBV6-5 to TRBJ2-7; 7 nucleotides align to TRBD1. This CDR3 is built from 16 residues. J was trimmed by 5 bases and V by 4 bases; bases with no gene match: 14. CDR1 and CDR2 (germline): MNHEY, SVGAGI.

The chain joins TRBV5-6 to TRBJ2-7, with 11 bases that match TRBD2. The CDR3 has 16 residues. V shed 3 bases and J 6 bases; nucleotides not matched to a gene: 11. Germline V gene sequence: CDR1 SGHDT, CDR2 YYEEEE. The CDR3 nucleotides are TGTGCCAGCAGCTCATACAGGACTAGCGGGTCGGGCGAGCAGTACTTC. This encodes CASSSYRTSGSGEQYF.

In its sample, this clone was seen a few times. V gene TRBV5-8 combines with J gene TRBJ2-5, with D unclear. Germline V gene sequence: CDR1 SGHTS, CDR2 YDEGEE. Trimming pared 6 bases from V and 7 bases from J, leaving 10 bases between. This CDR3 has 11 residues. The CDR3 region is CASTPLGTQYF. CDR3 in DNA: TGTGCCAGCACCCCGTTGGGGACCCAGTACTTC.

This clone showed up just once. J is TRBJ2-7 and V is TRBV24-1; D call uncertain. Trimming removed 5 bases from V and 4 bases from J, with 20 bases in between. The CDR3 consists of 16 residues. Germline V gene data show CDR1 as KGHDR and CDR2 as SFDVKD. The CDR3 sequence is CATSAVKHRRFYEQYF. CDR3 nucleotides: TGTGCCACCAGTGCCGTCAAACACCGGAGATTTTACGAGCAGTACTTC.

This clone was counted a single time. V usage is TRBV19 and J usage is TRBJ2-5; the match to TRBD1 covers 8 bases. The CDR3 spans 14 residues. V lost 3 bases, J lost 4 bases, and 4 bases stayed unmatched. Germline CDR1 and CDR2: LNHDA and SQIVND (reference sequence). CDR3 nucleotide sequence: TGTGCCAGTAGTATGAGACAGGGGAGAGAGACCCAGTACTTC. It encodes CASSMRQGRETQYF. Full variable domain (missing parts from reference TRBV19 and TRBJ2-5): DGGITQSPKYLFRKEGQNVTLSCEQNLNHDAMYWYRQDPGQGLRLIYYSQIVNDFQKGDIAEGYSVSREKKESFPLTVTSAQKNPTAFYLCASSMRQGRETQYFGPGTRLLVL.

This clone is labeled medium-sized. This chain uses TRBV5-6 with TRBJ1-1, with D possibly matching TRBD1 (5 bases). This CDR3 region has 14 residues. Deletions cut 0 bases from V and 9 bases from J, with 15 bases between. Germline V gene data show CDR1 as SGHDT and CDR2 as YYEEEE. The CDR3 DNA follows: TGTGCCAGCAGCTTGGCGGATGACAGATGGAAAGCTTTCTTT. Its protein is CASSLADDRWKAFF.

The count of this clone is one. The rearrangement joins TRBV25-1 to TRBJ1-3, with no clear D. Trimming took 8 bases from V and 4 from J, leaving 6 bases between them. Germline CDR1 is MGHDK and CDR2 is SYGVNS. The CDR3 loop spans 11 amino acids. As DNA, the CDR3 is TGTGCCAGCGGATTCGGAAACACCATATATTTT. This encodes CASGFGNTIYF.

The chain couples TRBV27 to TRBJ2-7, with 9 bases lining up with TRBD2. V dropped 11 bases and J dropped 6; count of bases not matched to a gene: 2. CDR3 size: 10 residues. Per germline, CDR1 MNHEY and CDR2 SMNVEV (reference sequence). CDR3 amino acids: CAAGGAEQYF. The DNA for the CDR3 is TGTGCCGCGGGGGGGGCCGAGCAGTACTTC.

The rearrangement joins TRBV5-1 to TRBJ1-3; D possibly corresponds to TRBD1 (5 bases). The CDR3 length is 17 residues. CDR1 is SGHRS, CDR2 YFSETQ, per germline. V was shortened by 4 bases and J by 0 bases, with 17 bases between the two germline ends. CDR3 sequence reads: CASSTVPPGPSGNTIYF. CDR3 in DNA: TGCGCCAGCAGCACTGTCCCTCCGGGACCCTCTGGAAACACCATATATTTT.

The CDR3 is CASSQGLWDSAYEQYF. DNA for the CDR3: TGCGCCAGCAGTCAAGGTCTCTGGGACAGCGCCTACGAGCAGTACTTC. The chain couples TRBV23-1 to TRBJ2-7; 7 nucleotides line up with TRBD1. TRBV23-1 is an ORF, with its function uncertain. V lost 2 bases and J lost 2; bases outside the gene matches: 9. The CDR3 covers 16 residues.

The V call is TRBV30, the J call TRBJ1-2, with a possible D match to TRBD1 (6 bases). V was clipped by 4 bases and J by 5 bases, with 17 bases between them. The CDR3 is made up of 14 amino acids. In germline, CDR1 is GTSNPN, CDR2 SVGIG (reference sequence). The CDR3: CAWIRPDREYGYTF. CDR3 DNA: TGTGCCTGGATCCGCCCGGACAGAGAATATGGCTACACCTTC.

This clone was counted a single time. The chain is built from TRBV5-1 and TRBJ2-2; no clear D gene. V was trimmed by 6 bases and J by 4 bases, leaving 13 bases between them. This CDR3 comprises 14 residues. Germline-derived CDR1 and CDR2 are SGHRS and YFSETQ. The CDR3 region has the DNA TGCGCCAGCACCCCTCCAGCTACCACCGGGGAGCTGTTTTTT. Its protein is CASTPPATTGELFF.